These T cell receptor beta chains were read from a single sample in a study of T-cell reconstitution after alpha-beta-depleted transplantation in children. TCRdb called the PCR reads again in MiXCR, with one record for every CDR3 protein. The repertoire has hundreds of thousands of distinct CDR3 sequences, roughly 15% of them found once; the top ten carry approximately 5%. Specimen: PBMCs, mostly from graft donor cells, collected 360 days after TCRalphabeta/CD19-depleted stem cell transplant. The receptors shown here come from a male patient under 18 who had a stem cell transplant for acute lymphoblastic leukemia, so the T cells may come from the graft donor. CDR3s include the opening cysteine and the closing phenylalanine or tryptophan. The D gene is left open where the match is weak. Size tells how often a clone was seen (once, few, many) or the class of an expanded clone, and some rows leave it out.

D: TRBD2; length: 17; V: TRBV15; size: few; J: TRBJ2-3; CDR3: CATSRNLGTSGTDTQYF; DNA: TGTGCCACCAGCAGGAACTTAGGGACTAGCGGCACAGATACGCAGTATTTT
D: .; length: 15; V: TRBV29-1; size: many; J: TRBJ1-2; CDR3: CSVEGETSALYGYTF; DNA: TGCAGCGTTGAAGGGGAGACCTCCGCCCTATATGGCTACACCTTC
D: .; length: 14; V: TRBV24-1; size: few; J: TRBJ2-3; CDR3: CATSEIEWTDTQYF; DNA: TGTGCCACCAGTGAAATAGAATGGACAGATACGCAGTATTTT
D: .; length: 13; V: TRBV5-1; size: few; J: TRBJ2-5; CDR3: CASSLSELGTQYF; DNA: TGCGCCAGCAGCTTGTCAGAATTGGGGACCCAGTACTTC
D: .; length: 15; V: TRBV20-1; size: many; J: TRBJ2-4; CDR3: CSASPAGSTKNIQYF; DNA: TGCAGTGCTAGTCCCGCTGGGTCGACCAAAAACATTCAGTACTTC
D: .; length: 15; V: TRBV19; size: few; J: TRBJ1-1; CDR3: CASSIGPREAGEAFF; DNA: TGTGCCAGTAGTATAGGCCCCCGTGAGGCAGGGGAGGCTTTCTTT
D: TRBD2; length: 15; V: TRBV6-5; size: few; J: TRBJ2-1; CDR3: CASSYVGTSGRSQFF; DNA: TGTGCCAGCAGTTACGTTGGGACTAGCGGAAGGTCCCAGTTCTTC
D: .; length: 13; V: TRBV12-3/TRBV12-4; size: .; J: TRBJ2-2; CDR3: CASRARGPGELFF; DNA: TGTGCCAGCAGAGCGAGGGGCCCCGGGGAGCTGTTTTTT
D: TRBD1; length: 16; V: TRBV4-1; size: .; J: TRBJ2-5; CDR3: CASSPTPTGGLETQYF; DNA: TGCGCCAGCAGCCCCACACCGACAGGGGGCTTAGAGACCCAGTACTTC
D: TRBD2; length: 14; V: TRBV7-9; size: few; J: TRBJ2-1; CDR3: CASSFSGRRIEQFF; DNA: TGTGCCAGCAGCTTTAGCGGGAGACGGATTGAGCAGTTCTTC
D: .; length: 12; V: TRBV30; size: few; J: TRBJ2-3; CDR3: CAWDGGTDTQYF; DNA: TGTGCCTGGGACGGGGGAACAGATACGCAGTATTTT
D: .; length: 10; V: TRBV29-1; size: many; J: TRBJ2-1; CDR3: CSADSNEQFF; DNA: TGCAGCGCGGACAGCAATGAGCAGTTCTTC
D: TRBD2; length: 15; V: TRBV5-1; size: few; J: TRBJ2-2; CDR3: CASSLEGEGSGELFF; DNA: TGCGCCAGCAGCTTGGAAGGGGAGGGCTCCGGGGAGCTGTTTTTT
D: .; length: 14; V: TRBV12-3/TRBV12-4; size: .; J: TRBJ2-7; CDR3: CASSLRQGIWEQYF; DNA: TGTGCCAGCAGTCTCAGGCAGGGTATATGGGAGCAGTACTTC
D: .; length: 12; V: TRBV20-1; size: few; J: TRBJ1-2; CDR3: CSAPGFGYGYTF; DNA: TGCAGTGCGCCAGGGTTCGGATATGGCTACACCTTC
D: .; length: 11; V: TRBV10-3; size: .; J: TRBJ2-7; CDR3: CAISGGDEQYF; DNA: TGTGCCATCAGTGGGGGGGACGAGCAGTACTTC
D: .; length: 13; V: TRBV24-1; size: many; J: TRBJ2-1; CDR3: CATSDSVYNEQFF; DNA: TGTGCCACCAGTGACTCGGTCTACAATGAGCAGTTCTTC
D: TRBD2; length: 15; V: TRBV20-1; size: .; J: TRBJ2-1; CDR3: CSASTLAGAYNEQFF; DNA: TGCAGTGCTAGCACTCTAGCGGGAGCATACAATGAGCAGTTCTTC
D: .; length: 14; V: TRBV5-1; size: many; J: TRBJ1-1; CDR3: CASSSLQGTTEAFF; DNA: TGCGCCAGCAGCTCTCTTCAGGGGACGACTGAAGCTTTCTTT
D: .; length: 16; V: TRBV5-6; size: .; J: TRBJ2-7; CDR3: CASSLDQDQTEYEQYF; DNA: TGTGCCAGCAGCTTGGACCAGGACCAGACCGAATACGAGCAGTACTTC
D: TRBD1; length: 19; V: TRBV5-1; size: many; J: TRBJ2-3; CDR3: CASSWDSGTGTRPPDTQYF; DNA: TGCGCCAGCAGCTGGGATTCCGGGACAGGGACTCGTCCGCCAGATACGCAGTATTTT
D: TRBD1; length: 14; V: TRBV25-1; size: few; J: TRBJ1-1; CDR3: CASSRGTGGTEAFF; DNA: TGTGCCAGCAGTCGCGGGACAGGGGGCACTGAAGCTTTCTTT
D: .; length: 12; V: TRBV29-1; size: few; J: TRBJ2-7; CDR3: CSVFDRIYEQYF; DNA: TGCAGCGTTTTTGACAGAATCTACGAGCAGTACTTC
D: .; length: 15; V: TRBV9; size: .; J: TRBJ2-3; CDR3: CASSVASQGTDTQYF; DNA: TGTGCCAGCAGCGTAGCCAGTCAAGGCACAGATACGCAGTATTTT
D: .; length: 18; V: TRBV7-6; size: .; J: TRBJ1-3; CDR3: CASSLALSGDRAGNTIYF; DNA: TGTGCCAGCAGCTTAGCGCTGTCGGGGGATCGAGCTGGAAACACCATATATTTT
D: .; length: 18; V: TRBV5-1; size: few; J: TRBJ2-2; CDR3: CASTTRSPGSRNTGELFF; DNA: TGCGCCAGCACTACGAGGAGCCCGGGGAGTCGCAACACCGGGGAGCTGTTTTTT
D: .; length: 15; V: TRBV5-1; size: .; J: TRBJ1-1; CDR3: CASSLALGRNTEAFF; DNA: TGCGCCAGCAGCTTGGCCTTGGGAAGAAACACTGAAGCTTTCTTT
D: .; length: 13; V: TRBV12-3/TRBV12-4; size: .; J: TRBJ1-2; CDR3: CASSRGQASGYTF; DNA: TGTGCCAGCAGCCGCGGCCAGGCTAGTGGCTACACCTTC
D: .; length: 16; V: TRBV4-1; size: few; J: TRBJ1-2; CDR3: CASRPPGGPMDYGYTF; DNA: TGCGCCAGCAGGCCTCCGGGGGGGCCCATGGACTATGGCTACACCTTC
D: .; length: 16; V: TRBV12-3/TRBV12-4; size: few; J: TRBJ2-2; CDR3: CASSPGPLLSTGELFF; DNA: TGTGCCAGCAGTCCGGGTCCCCTTCTATCCACCGGGGAGCTGTTTTTT
D: TRBD2; length: 15; V: TRBV20-1; size: .; J: TRBJ2-7; CDR3: CSAHPVASGSGEQYF; DNA: TGCAGTGCTCACCCTGTCGCTAGCGGGAGTGGCGAGCAGTACTTC
D: TRBD2; length: 14; V: TRBV29-1; size: .; J: TRBJ2-1; CDR3: CSVAMGLAGIEQFF; DNA: TGCAGCGTGGCTATGGGACTAGCGGGAATTGAGCAGTTCTTC
D: .; length: 18; V: TRBV3-1; size: .; J: TRBJ2-1; CDR3: CAFCSNKLSVGSYNEQFF; DNA: TGTGCCTTCTGTTCCAACAAACTAAGCGTGGGCTCCTACAATGAGCAGTTCTTC
D: TRBD1; length: 16; V: TRBV20-1; size: few; J: TRBJ2-5; CDR3: CSARVVGDRAPRPQYF; DNA: TGCAGTGCTAGAGTGGTGGGCGACAGGGCTCCCAGACCCCAGTACTTC
D: .; length: 17; V: TRBV7-3; size: many; J: TRBJ2-6; CDR3: CASSLRPGYSGANVLTF; DNA: TGTGCCAGCAGCTTACGTCCGGGGTACTCTGGGGCCAACGTCCTGACTTTC
D: TRBD1; length: 18; V: TRBV3-1; size: .; J: TRBJ2-2; CDR3: CASSLGYLVQRGPGELFF; DNA: TGTGCCAGCAGTTTGGGGTACTTGGTTCAGAGGGGGCCCGGGGAGCTGTTTTTT
D: .; length: 14; V: TRBV21-1; size: few; J: TRBJ2-5; CDR3: CASSKVGTQETQYF; DNA: TGTGCCAGCAGCAAAGTTGGTACCCAAGAGACCCAGTACTTC
D: TRBD2; length: 16; V: TRBV7-2; size: few; J: TRBJ2-1; CDR3: CASSLVAGAINNEQFF; DNA: TGTGCCAGCAGCTTAGTAGCGGGAGCCATAAACAATGAGCAGTTCTTC
D: TRBD2; length: 14; V: TRBV7-3; size: .; J: TRBJ2-2; CDR3: CASSWDYGGGELFF; DNA: TGTGCCAGCAGCTGGGACTACGGGGGCGGGGAGCTGTTTTTT
D: TRBD2; length: 14; V: TRBV9; size: .; J: TRBJ2-2; CDR3: CASTESGSAGELFF; DNA: TGTGCCAGCACCGAGAGCGGGAGCGCCGGGGAGCTGTTTTTT
D: TRBD1; length: 15; V: TRBV20-1; size: .; J: TRBJ2-5; CDR3: CSAPQGDRGFETQYF; DNA: TGCAGTGCTCCGCAGGGGGACAGGGGGTTTGAGACCCAGTACTTC
D: .; length: 14; V: TRBV6-1; size: few; J: TRBJ1-4; CDR3: CASSQGDGNEKLFF; DNA: TGTGCCAGCAGTCAAGGGGACGGTAATGAAAAACTGTTTTTT
D: .; length: 14; V: TRBV5-1; size: many; J: TRBJ2-1; CDR3: CASSGGRDYNEQFF; DNA: TGCGCCAGCAGCGGGGGCCGGGACTACAATGAGCAGTTCTTC
D: .; length: 15; V: TRBV4-1; size: many; J: TRBJ2-1; CDR3: CASSQGHGSYNEQFF; DNA: TGCGCCAGCAGCCAAGGGCACGGGTCATACAATGAGCAGTTCTTC
D: .; length: 13; V: TRBV5-1; size: few; J: TRBJ1-2; CDR3: CASSLPQGEGYTF; DNA: TGCGCCAGCAGCTTGCCCCAGGGAGAAGGCTACACCTTC
D: .; length: 16; V: TRBV12-3/TRBV12-4; size: .; J: TRBJ2-7; CDR3: CASSLGVSGLSYEQYF; DNA: TGTGCCAGCAGCCTCGGGGTGAGCGGGTTATCCTACGAGCAGTACTTC
D: TRBD2; length: 16; V: TRBV6-5; size: .; J: TRBJ2-1; CDR3: CASSYLTSGAHNEQFF; DNA: TGTGCCAGCAGTTACCTCACTAGCGGAGCCCACAATGAGCAGTTCTTC
D: .; length: 14; V: TRBV12-3/TRBV12-4; size: few; J: TRBJ2-5; CDR3: CASSLSPSQETQYF; DNA: TGTGCCAGCAGTTTATCTCCCTCTCAAGAGACCCAGTACTTC
D: TRBD2; length: 15; V: TRBV5-1; size: few; J: TRBJ2-2; CDR3: CASLLGLAGTGELFF; DNA: TGCGCCAGCCTTCTGGGACTAGCGGGAACCGGGGAGCTGTTTTTT
D: .; length: 14; V: TRBV7-9; size: .; J: TRBJ2-3; CDR3: CASSLVRELDTQYF; DNA: TGTGCCAGCAGCTTAGTCCGGGAGTTAGATACGCAGTATTTT
D: TRBD2; length: 19; V: TRBV7-8; size: few; J: TRBJ2-1; CDR3: CASSLASLAGASSYNEQFF; DNA: TGTGCCAGCAGCTTAGCTAGTCTAGCGGGTGCGAGCTCCTACAATGAGCAGTTCTTC
D: .; length: 16; V: TRBV5-1; size: few; J: TRBJ2-6; CDR3: CASSFLIPSGANVLTF; DNA: TGCGCCAGCAGCTTTTTAATCCCATCTGGGGCCAACGTCCTGACTTTC
D: TRBD2; length: 14; V: TRBV6-1; size: few; J: TRBJ2-7; CDR3: CASTAAGGNYEQYF; DNA: TGTGCCAGTACCGCAGCGGGAGGGAACTACGAGCAGTACTTC